This note documents a single TCR beta chain sequence. The source of the sample is a study of T-cell memory formation after mild COVID-19. This CDR3 has 15 amino acids. The J segment lost 4 bases and the V segment lost 5 bases, leaving 7 bases of the junction unmatched. A single record per CDR3 protein comes from TCRdb applying MiXCR to the 5' RACE reads. Of 580,000 or so distinct CDR3 sequences listed, 15% to 20% are singletons. Sequences were obtained from PBMCs or a T cell subset sorted from them (not recorded which). The chain employs TRBV12-3 or TRBV12-4 and TRBJ1-2; 10 bases match TRBD1. The TCR comes from an adult woman who had mild COVID-19 (a few samples of this study predate the infection). Cell type and time point are not known. The CDR3 is CASSLGTGAIYGYTF. The CDR3 DNA sequence: TGTGCCAGCAGTCTCGGGACAGGGGCCATCTATGGCTACACCTTC.